These 8 T cell receptor beta chains were sequenced from one sample in a study of control samples from healthy donors and cancer patients. TCRdb keeps only in-frame clones here, not all; method: immunoSEQ multiplex PCR. There are 46,000 or so clones in the sample; 93% occur only once, and 23% lies in the top ten. Sequences were obtained from PBMCs. The receptors were gathered from a woman aged 45-65 years with head and neck cancer.

The V and J genes are TRBV30 and TRBJ2-5, with D perhaps TRBD2 (5 bases). V was shortened by 7 bases and J by 1 base, with 13 bases between the two germline ends. Germline CDR1 and CDR2: GTSNPN and SVGIG (reference sequence). There are 13 residues in the CDR3. This chain's CDR3 is CAFVREFQETQYF. In DNA, the CDR3 is TGTGCCTTCGTAAGGGAGTTCCAAGAGACCCAGTACTTC.

The chain links TRBV5-4 to TRBJ2-5; D ambiguous. CDR1 is SGHNT and CDR2 is YYREEE in the germline V gene (reference sequence). CDR3 length: 12 amino acids. Trimming removed 4 bases at V and 0 bases at J, with 4 bases between. The DNA for the CDR3 is TGTGCCAGCAGCCGATACCAAGAGACCCAGTACTTC. Translation gives CASSRYQETQYF.

The V gene is TRBV2, the J gene TRBJ1-2; maybe TRBD1 (5 bases). V was trimmed by 4 bases and J by 14 bases, leaving 11 bases between them. The CDR3 contains 10 residues. The V gene's germline CDR1 is SNHLY and CDR2 FYNNEI. This chain's CDR3 is CASSASGTTF. Here the CDR3 DNA reads TGTGCCAGCAGTGCATCAGGGACTACCTTC.

CDR3 nucleotides: TGCAGCGTTGGGGCGGCGGGACTAGCGGGAGTTATAGATACGCAGTATTTT. It encodes CSVGAAGLAGVIDTQYF. This chain links TRBV29-1 with TRBJ2-3, with TRBD2 matching over 14 bases. Germline CDR1 SQVTM, CDR2 ANQGSEA. Trimming removed 4 bases from V and 5 bases from J; junction bases left unmatched: 11. This CDR3 comprises 17 residues.

The chain uses TRBV5-1 and TRBJ1-1; D possibly corresponds to TRBD1 (6 bases). The CDR3 covers 16 residues. Germline CDR1 is SGHRS and CDR2 is YFSETQ. V was clipped by 4 bases and J by 0 bases, with 16 bases between them. The CDR3 sequence is CASSPHSGGMNTEAFF. The CDR3 DNA is TGCGCCAGCAGCCCCCATTCGGGGGGCATGAACACTGAAGCTTTCTTT. Supplemented by reference TRBV5-1 and TRBJ1-1, the full variable domain reads KAGVTQTPRYLIKTRGQQVTLSCSPISGHRSVSWYQQTPGQGLQFLFEYFSETQRNKGNFPGRFSGRQFSNSRSEMNVSTLELGDSALYLCASSPHSGGMNTEAFFGQGTRLTVV.

The chain carries TRBV3-1 (or the pseudogene TRBV3-2) and TRBJ1-6; D remains ambiguous. Germline CDR1 is LGHDT and CDR2 is YNNKEL (reference sequence). V lost 6 bases and J lost 7, with 13 bases in between. CDR3 length: 14 amino acids. For the CDR3, the DNA is TGTGCCAGCAGGCTCGGTCGAGGGAATTCACCCCTCCACTTT. It codes for CASRLGRGNSPLHF.

The chain joins TRBV5-1 to TRBJ1-4; 7 bases map to TRBD1. J gave up 8 bases and V 4 bases, and 8 bases lay outside the gene matches. CDR1 is SGHRS, CDR2 YFSETQ, per germline. The CDR3 runs to 14 residues. The CDR3 nucleotides are TGCGCCAGCAGCACGGGACAGCGAGACGAAAAACTGTTTTTT. It translates to CASSTGQRDEKLFF.

The chain has TRBV28 and TRBJ1-6; no firm D call. The CDR3 extends over 15 amino acids. The V end lost 7 bases, the J end lost 7 bases, and 17 bases lay between the germline ends. Germline V gives CDR1 MDHEN, CDR2 SYDVKM. This CDR3 reads CASTPTTDTNSPLHF. DNA for the CDR3: TGTGCCAGCACCCCGACGACGGATACCAATTCACCCCTCCACTTT. The full variable domain, with the rest looked up from reference TRBV28 and TRBJ1-6, is DVKVTQSSRYLVKRTGEKVFLECVQDMDHENMFWYRQDPGLGLRLIYFSYDVKMKEKGDIPEGYSVSREKKERFSLILESASTNQTSMYLCASTPTTDTNSPLHFGNGTRLTVT.